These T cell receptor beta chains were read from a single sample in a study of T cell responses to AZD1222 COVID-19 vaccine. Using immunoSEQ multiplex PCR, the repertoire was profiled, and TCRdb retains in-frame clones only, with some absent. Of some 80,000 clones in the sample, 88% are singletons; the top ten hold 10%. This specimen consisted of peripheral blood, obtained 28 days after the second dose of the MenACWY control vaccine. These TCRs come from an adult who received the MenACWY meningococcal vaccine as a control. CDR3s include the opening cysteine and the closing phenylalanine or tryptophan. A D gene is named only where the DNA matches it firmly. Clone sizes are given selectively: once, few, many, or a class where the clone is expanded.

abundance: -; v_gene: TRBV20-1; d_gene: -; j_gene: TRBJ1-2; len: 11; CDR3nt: TGCAGTGCTCCTCAGTTGTGGGGCTACACCTTC; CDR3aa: CSAPQLWGYTF
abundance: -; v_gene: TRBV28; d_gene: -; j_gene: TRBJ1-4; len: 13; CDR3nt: TGTGCCAGCAGTTTAGTACAGGATGAAAAACTGTTTTTT; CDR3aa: CASSLVQDEKLFF
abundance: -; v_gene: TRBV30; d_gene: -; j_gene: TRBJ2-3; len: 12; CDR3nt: TGTGCCTGGAGTGTCGGTGCAGATACGCAGTATTTT; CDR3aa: CAWSVGADTQYF
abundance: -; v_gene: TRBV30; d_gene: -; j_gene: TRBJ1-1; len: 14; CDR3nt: TGTGCCTGGAGTGTACGGGGGAAGCACACTGAAGCTTTCTTT; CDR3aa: CAWSVRGKHTEAFF
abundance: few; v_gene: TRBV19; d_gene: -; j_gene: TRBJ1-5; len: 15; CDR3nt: TGTGCCAGTAGTCGCGGGGGCCAAAATAATCAGCCCCAGCATTTT; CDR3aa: CASSRGGQNNQPQHF
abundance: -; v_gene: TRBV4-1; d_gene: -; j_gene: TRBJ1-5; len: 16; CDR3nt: TGCGCCAGCAGCCGCGGTGGTGGCCAGGTCAATCAGCCCCAGCATTTT; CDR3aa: CASSRGGGQVNQPQHF
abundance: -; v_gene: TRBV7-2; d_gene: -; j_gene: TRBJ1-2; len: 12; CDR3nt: TGTGCCAGCAGCCTTGAAAACTATGGCTACACCTTC; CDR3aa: CASSLENYGYTF
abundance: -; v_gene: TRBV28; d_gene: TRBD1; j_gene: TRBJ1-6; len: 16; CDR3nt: TGTGCCAGCAGTATACAGGGGAGCTCCTATAATTCACCCCTCCACTTT; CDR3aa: CASSIQGSSYNSPLHF
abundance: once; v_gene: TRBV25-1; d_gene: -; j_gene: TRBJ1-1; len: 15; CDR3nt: TGTGCCAGCAGTGAATCCGGACGGATCAACACTGAAGCTTTCTTT; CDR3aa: CASSESGRINTEAFF
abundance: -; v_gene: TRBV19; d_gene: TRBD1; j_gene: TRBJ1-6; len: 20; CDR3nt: TGTGCCAGTAGTATAGTCCCACCTGGACAGGGAAACTCCTATAATTCACCCCTCCACTTT; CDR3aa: CASSIVPPGQGNSYNSPLHF
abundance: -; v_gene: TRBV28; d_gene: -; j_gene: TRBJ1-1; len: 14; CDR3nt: TGTGCCAGCAGTCCCGGACAGATGAACACTGAAGCTTTCTTT; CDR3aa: CASSPGQMNTEAFF
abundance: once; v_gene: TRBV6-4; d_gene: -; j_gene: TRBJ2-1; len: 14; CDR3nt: TGTGCCAGCAGTGTCAACCACGGTGGGGATGAGCAGTTCTTC; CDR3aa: CASSVNHGGDEQFF
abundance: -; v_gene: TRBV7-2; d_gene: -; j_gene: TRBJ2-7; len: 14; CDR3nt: TGTGCCAGCAGCTCCAGGGTTTCTTCCTACGAGCAGTACTTC; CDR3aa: CASSSRVSSYEQYF
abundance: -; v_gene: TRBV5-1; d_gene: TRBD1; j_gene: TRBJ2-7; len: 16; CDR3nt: TGCGCCAGCAGCTTAACAGGGGACCCTTCCACCTACGAGCAGTACTTC; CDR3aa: CASSLTGDPSTYEQYF